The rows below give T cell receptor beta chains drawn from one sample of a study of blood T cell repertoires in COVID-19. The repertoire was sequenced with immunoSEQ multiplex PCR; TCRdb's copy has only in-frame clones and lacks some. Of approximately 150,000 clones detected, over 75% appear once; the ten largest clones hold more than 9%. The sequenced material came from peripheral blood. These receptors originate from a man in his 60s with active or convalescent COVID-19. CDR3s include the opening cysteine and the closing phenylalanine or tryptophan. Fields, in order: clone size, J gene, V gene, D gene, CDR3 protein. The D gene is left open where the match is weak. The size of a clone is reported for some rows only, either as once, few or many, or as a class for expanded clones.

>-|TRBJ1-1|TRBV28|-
CASSLSRTANTEAFF
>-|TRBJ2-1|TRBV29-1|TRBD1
CSVPPGQGANEQFF
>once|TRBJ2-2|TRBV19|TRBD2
CASSSGLANTGELFF
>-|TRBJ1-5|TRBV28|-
CASSYGYEGGNQPQHF
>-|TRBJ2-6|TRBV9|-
CASSLDSSGANVLTF
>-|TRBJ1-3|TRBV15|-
CATSRPQGTGNTIYF
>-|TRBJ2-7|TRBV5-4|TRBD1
CASSPAGQGALYEQYF
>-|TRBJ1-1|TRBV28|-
CASSPTGPPNTEAFF
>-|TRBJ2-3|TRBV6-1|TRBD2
CASSEAWREFTQYF
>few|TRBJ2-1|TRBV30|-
CAWSGPGVRAEQFF
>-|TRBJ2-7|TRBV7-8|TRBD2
CASSSPRGAYEQYF
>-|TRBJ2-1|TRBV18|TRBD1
CASSTTGTGAYNEQFF
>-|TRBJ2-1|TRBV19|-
CASSIGRTVDEQFF
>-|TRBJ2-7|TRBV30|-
CAWSEPISYEQYF
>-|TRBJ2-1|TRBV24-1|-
CATSRGGAAYNEQFF
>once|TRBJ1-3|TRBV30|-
CAWGRVLSSSGNTIYF
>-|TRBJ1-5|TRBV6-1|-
CASSDGGGPRQPQHF
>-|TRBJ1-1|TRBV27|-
CASSLREHTEAFF
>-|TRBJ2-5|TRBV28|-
CASSSPDSQETQYF
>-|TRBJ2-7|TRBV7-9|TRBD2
CASSLVAGGRSYEQYF
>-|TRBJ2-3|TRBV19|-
CASSIWGDTDTQYF
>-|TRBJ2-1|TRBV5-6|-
CASSLTSTGSYNEQFF
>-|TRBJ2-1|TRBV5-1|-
CASSLGGSYNEQFF
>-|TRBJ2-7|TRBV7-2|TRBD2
CASSSGLAVSYEQYF